Listed here are 21 T cell receptor beta chains from one sample, sequenced in a study of blood T cell repertoires in COVID-19. Profiled with immunoSEQ multiplex PCR; TCRdb holds only in-frame clones, not every one. The sample carries some 65,000 clones, 88% recorded once. The sample consisted of peripheral blood. All receptors come from a woman at least 80 years old with active COVID-19.

This sequence joins TRBV18 and TRBJ1-5, with D tentatively TRBD1 (5 bases). The CDR3 runs 18 residues. CDR1 KGHSH and CDR2 LQKENI come from the germline V gene. V gave up 4 bases and J gave up 5 bases, with 24 bases separating them. This chain's CDR3 is CASSRSIWVAGGDQPQHF. CDR3 coding DNA: TGTGCCAGCTCACGCTCAATCTGGGTCGCAGGAGGGGATCAGCCCCAGCATTTT.

This clone appeared once. The gene calls are TRBV6-5 and TRBJ1-3; no reliable D call. Deletions cut 6 bases from V and 4 bases from J, with 7 bases between. From germline, CDR1 is MNHEY and CDR2 SVGAGI. The length of the CDR3 is 12 residues. The CDR3 region has the DNA TGTGCCAGCAGGAGCTCAGGAAACACCATATATTTT. Translated, it gives CASRSSGNTIYF.

This chain joins TRBV2 and TRBJ1-2; possibly TRBD1 for D (5 bases). The CDR3 sequence is 15 residues long. V was clipped by 6 bases and J by 4 bases, with 18 bases between them. CDR1 is SNHLY and CDR2 is FYNNEI in the germline V gene. In DNA, the CDR3 is TGTGCCAGCAGCCAACACCCAGGGCGAACCTATGGCTACACCTTC. It is translated as CASSQHPGRTYGYTF. The whole variable domain, remainder taken from reference TRBV2 and TRBJ1-2, is EPEVTQTPSHQVTQMGQEVILRCVPISNHLYFYWYRQILGQKVEFLVSFYNNEISEKSEIFDDQFSVERPDGSNFTLKIRSTKLEDSAMYFCASSQHPGRTYGYTFGSGTRLTVV.

The chain has TRBV7-3 and TRBJ2-3; 8 bases are shared with TRBD2. The J segment lost 2 bases and the V segment lost 5 bases, leaving 9 bases of the junction unmatched. In germline, CDR1 is SGHTA, CDR2 FQGTGA. The CDR3 sequence is 16 residues long. CDR3 amino acids: CASSPVGGGTTDTQYF. Written as DNA, the CDR3 is TGTGCCAGCAGCCCCGTGGGCGGGGGGACCACAGATACGCAGTATTTT. Drawing the rest from reference TRBV7-3 and TRBJ2-3, the complete variable domain is GAGVSQTPSNKVTEKGKYVELRCDPISGHTALYWYRQSLGQGPEFLIYFQGTGAADDSGLPNDRFFAVRPEGSVSTLKIQRTERGDSAVYLCASSPVGGGTTDTQYFGPGTRLTVL.

This rearrangement joins TRBV20-1 to TRBJ1-2, with a tentative D call TRBD1 (6 bases). The CDR3 has 11 amino acids. Trimming took 6 bases from V and 8 from J, leaving 13 bases between them. Germline values: CDR1 DFQATT, CDR2 SNEGSKA (reference sequence). The CDR3 region has the DNA TGCAGTGCCGAGGGGGTCTACGGCTACACCTTC. Residues: CSAEGVYGYTF.

The V gene is TRBV19, the J gene TRBJ2-3, with a possible D match to TRBD2 (6 bases). Germline CDR1 is LNHDA and CDR2 is SQIVND (reference sequence). The length of the CDR3 is 15 residues. Trimming left V 5 bases short and J 2 bases short, with 14 bases between. For the CDR3, the DNA is TGTGCCAGTAGTCCACTACGGGGGAACACAGATACGCAGTATTTT. This gives the protein CASSPLRGNTDTQYF. The variable domain in full, completed from reference TRBV19 and TRBJ2-3, reads DGGITQSPKYLFRKEGQNVTLSCEQNLNHDAMYWYRQDPGQGLRLIYYSQIVNDFQKGDIAEGYSVSREKKESFPLTVTSAQKNPTAFYLCASSPLRGNTDTQYFGPGTRLTVL.

The rearrangement links TRBV4-2 to TRBJ1-3, with unresolved D. The CDR3 runs 16 residues. Germline V gene lookup returns CDR1 LGHNA and CDR2 YNFKEQ. With 0 bases removed from V and 5 bases from J, the gap between germline ends came to 14 bases. CDR3 coding DNA: TGTGCCAGCAGCCAAGATCGAGGGTACAACAGAAACACCATATATTTT. This codes for CASSQDRGYNRNTIYF.

This chain joins TRBV7-2 and TRBJ2-1; 12 nucleotides match TRBD2. There are 14 residues in the CDR3. Per the germline V gene, CDR1 is SGHTA and CDR2 is FQGNSA. Losses at the gene ends were 6 bases for V and 9 bases for J; bases not matched to a gene: 6. CDR3 nucleotides: TGTGCCAGCAGAGGGACTAGCGGGCCTGGTGAGCAGTTCTTC. Translated, it gives CASRGTSGPGEQFF.

The V call is TRBV21-1, the J call TRBJ2-5; no check of the table's D call, TRBD2, against the DNA was made. TRBV21-1 is listed as a pseudogene. This CDR3 is 14 amino acids long. The CDR3 here is CASRDSHTQETQYF. The CDR3 DNA reads as TGTGCCAGCCGGGACTCGCATACCCAAGAGACCCAGTACTTC.

J is TRBJ1-3 and V is TRBV5-1; D unresolved. The V end lost 0 bases, the J end lost 0 bases, and 13 bases lay between the germline ends. The V gene's germline CDR1 is SGHRS and CDR2 YFSETQ. CDR3 length equals 17 residues. DNA for the CDR3: TGCGCCAGCAGCTTGGCCCCTGCCAGTGGCTCTGGAAACACCATATATTTT. It codes for CASSLAPASGSGNTIYF.

V usage is TRBV3-1 (or the pseudogene TRBV3-2) and J usage is TRBJ2-6; 10 positions match TRBD2. In germline, CDR1 is LGHDT, CDR2 YNNKEL (reference sequence). The J segment lost 2 bases and the V segment lost 4 bases, leaving 11 bases of the junction unmatched. This CDR3 spans 19 amino acids. CDR3 loop: CASSPQPSSGGPGANVLTF. CDR3 in DNA: TGTGCCAGCAGCCCGCAGCCGTCTAGCGGGGGACCTGGGGCCAACGTCCTGACTTTC.

The rearrangement links TRBV5-1 to TRBJ2-7, with D maybe TRBD2 (5 bases). Germline V gene lookup returns CDR1 SGHRS and CDR2 YFSETQ. The CDR3 runs 14 residues. V dropped 0 bases and J dropped 1 base, with 8 bases sitting between them. This chain's CDR3 is CASSLVEGSYEQYF. The CDR3 DNA reads TGCGCCAGCAGCTTGGTCGAGGGTTCCTACGAGCAGTACTTC.

The chain has TRBV5-1 and TRBJ2-7; D possibly corresponds to TRBD1 (6 bases). Germline-derived CDR1 and CDR2 are SGHRS and YFSETQ. The CDR3 has 14 amino acids. The V gene lost 0 bases and the J gene lost 3 bases, with 10 bases spanning the gap. The chain's CDR3 is CASSLEGGIYEQYF. The CDR3 DNA reads TGCGCCAGCAGCTTGGAAGGGGGTATCTACGAGCAGTACTTC.

As DNA, the CDR3 is TGTGCCAGTGCCGTTAATTCTAAAACCGCTGAAGCTTTCTTT. It codes for CASAVNSKTAEAFF. The V and J genes are TRBV2 and TRBJ1-1; D unresolved. The V gene's germline CDR1 is SNHLY and CDR2 FYNNEI. The CDR3 has 14 amino acids. V was shortened by 9 bases and J by 6 bases, with 20 bases between the two germline ends.

The chain combines TRBV5-3 with TRBJ2-1; no clear D. TRBV5-3 is an ORF; its function is uncertain. With 6 bases removed from V and 4 bases from J, the gap between germline ends came to 8 bases. The CDR3 has 12 amino acids. CDR3 protein: CARTTVYNEQFF. Here the CDR3 DNA reads TGTGCCAGAACTACAGTGTACAATGAGCAGTTCTTC.

The chain employs TRBV30 and TRBJ1-2; D is undetermined. The CDR3 contains 13 residues. Trimming removed 0 bases at V and 8 bases at J, with 13 bases between. Looked up from germline, CDR1 is GTSNPN and CDR2 is SVGIG (reference sequence). CDR3 protein: CAWSVGGFYGYTF. DNA for the CDR3: TGTGCCTGGAGTGTCGGAGGATTCTACGGCTACACCTTC.

V usage is TRBV18 and J usage is TRBJ1-1; 8 bases are shared with TRBD1. CDR1 and CDR2 (germline): KGHSH, LQKENI. Trimming took 3 bases from V and 8 from J; bases not matched to a gene: 14. The CDR3 sequence is 16 residues long. In nucleotides, the CDR3 is TGTGCCAGCTCACCGCCTACTATGACAGGGGAGGCCGAAGCTTTCTTT. Amino acids: CASSPPTMTGEAEAFF. Looking up the rest from reference TRBV18 and TRBJ1-1 gives the full variable domain: NAGVMQNPRHLVRRRGQEARLRCSPMKGHSHVYWYRQLPEEGLKFMVYLQKENIIDESGMPKERFSAEFPKEGPSILRIQQVVRGDSAAYFCASSPPTMTGEAEAFFGQGTRLTVV.

The chain combines TRBV3-1 (or the pseudogene TRBV3-2) with TRBJ2-3, with D hard to call. CDR1 and CDR2 from the germline V gene are LGHDT and YNNKEL (reference sequence). Trimming cost V 2 bases and J 2 bases, with 8 bases left between them. This CDR3 has 14 amino acids. CDR3 bases: TGTGCCAGCAGCCAATTACTAATCACAGATACGCAGTATTTT. Translation: CASSQLLITDTQYF.

J is TRBJ2-3 and V is TRBV7-2; TRBD2 matches 9 bases. Germline CDR1 reads SGHTA; CDR2 reads FQGNSA. The CDR3 is made up of 16 amino acids. V shed 2 bases, J shed 2 bases, and the junction held 5 bases outside the gene matches. The CDR3 spells CASSLRRGGYTDTQYF. The CDR3 DNA is TGTGCCAGCAGCTTACGGCGGGGGGGCTACACAGATACGCAGTATTTT.

The chain couples TRBV29-1 to TRBJ2-3; 7 bases are shared with TRBD2. J gave up 2 bases and V 6 bases, and 11 bases lay outside the gene matches. The CDR3 spans 15 residues. CDR1 is SQVTM, CDR2 ANQGSEA, per germline. The CDR3 region has the DNA TGCAGCGTCCTACTAAGCGGGATCGCCACAGATACGCAGTATTTT. Its translation is CSVLLSGIATDTQYF.

V usage is TRBV29-1 and J usage is TRBJ1-4; D is ambiguous. This CDR3 is 13 amino acids long. Trimming left V 4 bases short and J 7 bases short, with 13 bases between. The germline V gene has CDR1 SQVTM and CDR2 ANQGSEA. CDR3 in DNA: TGCAGCGTTGGTGGTATGACGGGTGAAAAACTGTTTTTT. It yields the protein CSVGGMTGEKLFF. Drawing the rest from reference TRBV29-1 and TRBJ1-4, the complete variable domain is SAVISQKPSRDICQRGTSLTIQCQVDSQVTMMFWYRQQPGQSLTLIATANQGSEATYESGFVIDKFPISRPNLTFSTLTVSNMSPEDSSIYLCSVGGMTGEKLFFGSGTQLSVL.